This TCR beta chain was recovered during a study of beta chain features in type 1 diabetes (dated 2018 in TCRdb). As for the study more broadly: Mean age, gender distribution, total cell number and subset yield did not differ between patients and healthy donors. The study compared the TCRB repertoires of sorted circulating CD4+ T cell subsets in recently diagnosed type 1 diabetes patients with those in matched healthy donors. Regulatory and stem cell-like memory subsets were isolated from only 8 patients and about 8 healthy donors, whereas naive and central memory subsets came from all 28 donors. A total of some 100,000,000 sorted cells were examined across all samples, and a strong correlation was observed between cell number per subset and RNA yield.

Study-level results and caveats: Type 1 diabetes patients showed a moderate but significant shortening of TCRB CDR3 length in all four CD4+ subsets. Because the HLA sub-analyses included only small numbers of individuals, any influence of HLA type on TCRB rearrangement was left unresolved. The naive, central memory and regulatory TCRB repertoires appeared to resemble one another more closely among patients than among healthy donors. At VDJ recombination sites, patients with type 1 diabetes made fewer insertions and deleted more nucleotides, a pattern implying thymic rearrangement abnormalities. PCR might favor shorter templates, but patient and control samples were amplified and corrected together, so any skew would affect both groups equally. Because cDNA rather than genomic DNA was sequenced, highly expressing activated cells could have been over-represented, although no difference in activation and CD3 levels was found between groups.

The entire amount of isolated RNA was reverse transcribed using the High Capacity cDNA Reverse Transcription Kit, so the sequenced TCRB transcripts were expressed ones. Deep immunoSEQ sequencing was applied to naive, central memory and regulatory T cell samples, giving an average of about 3.8 million total reads per sample. Sorted cells were lysed in RLT buffer, and RNA was extracted using DNase-treated RNeasy Micro or Mini kits according to cell number. To prevent cross-contamination, every cell subset was processed on its own, while patient and healthy donor samples were processed together. The immunoSEQ multiplex PCR was used to amplify TCRB sequences from cDNA, generating 87-bp fragments that spanned the CDR3 region. Sequencing of the amplicons was done on the Illumina HiSeq platform. Turning to the authors' computational methods: Synthetic template baselines were used to correct PCR bias computationally, reads within Hamming distance 2 were collapsed together, and singletons that could not be merged were discarded. Reads were aligned to IMGT to assign V, D and J genes, CDR3 length, and insertions or deletions at six rearrangement sites. Within each subset, clonotype counts were normalized to the number of sorted cells before true diversity and Gini coefficients were calculated with the tcR R package. The overlap coefficient, calculated on TCRB nucleotide sequences, was used to measure repertoire sharing. In its TCRdb copy, this immuneACCESS table keeps in-frame sequences only and misses some clones. Where compared with another copy, unresolved V genes explain less than half of these, and the others have no known cause. V, J and clone size are those of that table, while D and trimming were read from the DNA. The sample table shows over 25,000 clones, and roughly three fifths are seen once. In total, the top ten clones hold approximately 1.4% of the sample.

From its cysteine to its phenylalanine, the CDR3 spans 15 amino acids. The sequence is cut down to CDR3 DNA, 45 bases in frame from base 1. V loses 2 bases, J loses 4 bases, and the germline ends lie 11 bases apart. According to the germline V gene, CDR1 reads ENHRY and CDR2 reads SYGVKD. This clone appeared a few times. Its specific antigen is unknown. Nothing much larger sits one base from this clone, and base qualities are not available. Each donor gave one peripheral blood draw, averaging approximately 110 mL, which was collected into heparinised tubes. Naive, central memory, regulatory and stem cell-like memory CD4+ T cells were sorted on a BD FACSAria II using a panel including CD45RO, CCR7, CD25, CD127, CD95 and CD27. All sorted populations exceeded 95% purity. PBMCs were isolated right away by Lymphoprep density gradient centrifugation and were stained directly, without culture. Samples were stained and sorted in pairs, with one healthy donor and one patient per experiment, so that batch effects were minimized.

The receptor chain draws on TRBV10-3 and TRBJ2-2; TRBD2 might be the D gene, on 6 matching bases. Sequencing was done on a sample of Tregs from blood. What this sample's cell subset or site label stands for: regulatory CD4+ T cells. This receptor was taken from a woman aged 18-29 years with type 1 diabetes. This receptor has the CDR3 CAISEGGGRTGELFF. The base sequence is TGTGCCATCAGTGAGGGGGGAGGTCGCACCGGGGAGCTGTTTTTT.